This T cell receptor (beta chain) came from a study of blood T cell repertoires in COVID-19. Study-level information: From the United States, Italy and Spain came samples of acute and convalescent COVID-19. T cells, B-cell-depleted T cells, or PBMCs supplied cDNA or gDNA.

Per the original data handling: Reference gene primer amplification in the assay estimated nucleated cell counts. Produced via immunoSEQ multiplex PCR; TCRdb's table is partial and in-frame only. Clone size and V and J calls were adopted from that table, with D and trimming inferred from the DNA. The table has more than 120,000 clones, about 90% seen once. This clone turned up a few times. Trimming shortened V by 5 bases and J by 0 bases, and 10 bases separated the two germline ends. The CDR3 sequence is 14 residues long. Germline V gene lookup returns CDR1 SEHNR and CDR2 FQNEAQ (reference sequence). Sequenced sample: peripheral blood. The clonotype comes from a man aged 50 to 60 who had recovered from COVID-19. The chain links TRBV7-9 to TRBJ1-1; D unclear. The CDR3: CASSQADMNTEAFF. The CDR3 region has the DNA TGTGCCAGCAGCCAGGCCGACATGAACACTGAAGCTTTCTTT.